This record concerns one T cell receptor beta chain sequence. No antigen is known for it. This entry belongs to a study of CD8 T cells in Susac syndrome. Overall study findings and caveats: It was acknowledged in the study that the number of individuals who were included in its TCR sequencing and HLA analysis was relatively small.

An input of about 0.45 to 1 ug of RNA was subjected to reverse transcription using random hexamers. Each CDR3 protein gets one entry after TCRdb re-called the immunoSEQ multiplex PCR reads with MiXCR. The sample has hundreds of thousands of distinct CDR3 sequences, over 75% seen once. This sequence was found in a human donor with multiple sclerosis. Sequencing was carried out using CD8+ T cells from PBMCs.

The CDR3 protein is CASSLEAGYSYNEQFF. The CDR3 DNA is TGTGCCAGCAGCTTAGAGGCGGGGTACTCCTACAATGAGCAGTTCTTC. The V gene is TRBV7-6, the J gene TRBJ2-1; possible D gene TRBD2, 6 bases. Trimming took 1 base from V and 0 from J, leaving 10 bases between them. The CDR3 has 16 amino acids. Germline CDR1 and CDR2: SGHVS and FNYEAQ.